This T cell receptor (beta chain) stems from a study of OX40 agonist ivuxolimab in advanced cancers. TCRdb's copy holds only in-frame clones and misses some; the assay was immunoSEQ multiplex PCR. The table shows about 95,000 clones, with 80% to 90% occurring only once. The germline CDR1 and CDR2 sequences are LNHDA and SQIVND (reference sequence). The CDR3 length is 15 residues. V was pared by 3 bases and J by 7 bases, with 13 bases between. In its sample, this clone was seen many times. The chain is built from TRBV19 and TRBJ1-6; D not certain. This specimen consisted of CD4+ or CD8+ T cells sorted from blood, obtained in a trial of the OX40 agonist ivuxolimab. The sequence was obtained from an adult with an advanced solid tumor such as melanoma, head and neck, liver or kidney cancer. CDR3 coding DNA: TGTGCCAGTAGTATTGAGTACACATTAAATTCACCCCTCCACTTT. This gives the protein CASSIEYTLNSPLHF.